The clone carrying this T cell receptor beta chain was detected ten times or more. Its specificity is not known. The sample comes from a study of T cells after posttransplantation cyclophosphamide. Study-wide results and caveats: Donor-recipient repertoire similarity was low at 1-2 months, rising over year one.

This CDR3 is 13 amino acids long. Germline values: CDR1 MNHNS, CDR2 SASEGT. Trimming removed 5 bases from V and 6 bases from J, with 10 bases in between. TCRdb's copy holds only in-frame clones and misses some; the assay was immunoSEQ multiplex PCR. There are about 25,000 clones in the sample, none observed a single time. Sequencing was performed on PBMCs. The clonotype comes from a woman in her fifties or sixties in good health, CMV-negative, and a related stem cell transplant donor. V gene TRBV6-1 combines with J gene TRBJ2-2; tentative D call: TRBD1 (6 bases). The CDR3 sequence is CASSPGQPGELFF. The CDR3 DNA reads TGTGCCAGCAGTCCCGGACAGCCCGGGGAGCTGTTTTTT.